This TCR beta chain was profiled in a study of T-cell memory formation after mild COVID-19. Study-wide context: Most TCR clusters belonged to a single donor.

MiXCR, run by TCRdb on the 5' RACE reads, gives a single entry per CDR3 protein. The table shows about 260,000 distinct CDR3 sequences, with 8% to 9% occurring only once. After removal of 7 bases from V and 2 bases from J, the junction contained 13 bases not matched to a gene. The CDR3 sequence is 18 residues long. Germline lookup yields CDR1 MDHEN and CDR2 SYDVKM. Whole-study findings and limits: CM and EM subsets held most contracting CD4+ clones; EMRA held CD8+ ones. Several responding clones turned up in pre-infection memory, indicating that cross-reactive memory may have taken part.

Turning to this clonotype: No antigen is known for it.

The TCR sequence derives from a man between 18 and 35 years old who had mild COVID-19 (a few samples of this study predate the infection). Cell type and time point are not known. The sequenced sample was PBMCs or a T cell subset sorted from them (not recorded which). The chain links TRBV28 to TRBJ1-6; the match to TRBD1 covers 8 bases. The CDR3 spells CASTTGGRGLAYNSPLHF. DNA for the CDR3: TGTGCCAGCACCACGGGGGGCAGGGGGCTTGCCTATAATTCACCCCTCCACTTT.